Below are 8 T cell receptor beta chains sequenced from a single sample in a study of blood T cell repertoires in COVID-19 (dated by TCRdb to about 2020). Receptor libraries were prepared by the immunoSEQ multiplex PCR assay. TCRdb re-hosts the immuneACCESS table, in-frame sequences only. Its copies lack some clones; in the studies checked, an unresolved V gene accounts for under half of them, and the cause for the rest is not known. Counted in this sample were 210,000 or so clones; around nine tenths of them appeared once. Together, the top ten hold about an eighth of the sample. The sample comprised peripheral blood. Receptor source: a woman between 18 and 29 years old who had recovered from COVID-19.

V usage is TRBV24-1 and J usage is TRBJ2-5; TRBD1 matches 10 bases. The CDR3 has 18 amino acids. With 3 bases clipped from V and 1 base from J, the junction kept 10 bases outside the gene matches. Germline CDR1 is KGHDR and CDR2 is SFDVKD. The CDR3 DNA reads TGTGCCACCAGTGATCCCGGGGTGGGACAGGGGATCCAAGAGACCCAGTACTTC. Protein product: CATSDPGVGQGIQETQYF.

This CDR3 reads CASSDWASNYGYTF. The CDR3 bases are TGTGCCAGCTCGGACTGGGCCTCTAACTATGGCTACACCTTC. V and J are TRBV3-1 (or the pseudogene TRBV3-2) and TRBJ1-2; no reliable D call. The CDR3 sequence is 14 residues long. Germline CDR1 LGHDT, CDR2 YNNKEL (reference sequence). The V end lost 8 bases, the J end lost 0 bases, and 13 bases lay between the germline ends.

This clone was counted once. DNA for the CDR3: TGTGCCACCACCTCCGTGAAGGACGGGAGACTCTACGAGCAGTACTTC. Residues: CATTSVKDGRLYEQYF. The chain carries TRBV15 and TRBJ2-7, with D perhaps TRBD2 (6 bases). The CDR3 length is 16 residues. Trimming shortened V by 7 bases and J by 3 bases, and 22 bases separated the two germline ends. Per germline, CDR1 LNHNV and CDR2 YYDKDF (reference sequence). Together with reference TRBV15 and TRBJ2-7, the CDR3 gives the full variable domain: DAMVIQNPRYQVTQFGKPVTLSCSQTLNHNVMYWYQQKSSQAPKLLFHYYDKDFNNEADTPDNFQSRRPNTSFCFLDIRSPGLGDTAMYLCATTSVKDGRLYEQYFGPGTRLTVT.

As for this clone: Other DNA variants within this sample encode the same CDR3. This chain uses TRBV5-8 with TRBJ1-6; 8 positions agree with TRBD1. CDR1 SGHTS and CDR2 YDEGEE come from the germline V gene. The CDR3 is 16 amino acids. V was clipped by 0 bases and J by 7 bases; unmatched bases: 6. The CDR3 bases are TGTGCCAGCAGCTTGGAAGCAGGGGGCCTCAATTCACCCCTCCACTTT. This encodes CASSLEAGGLNSPLHF.

The chain carries TRBV28 and TRBJ1-6, with 7 bases fitting TRBD1. The CDR3 has 16 residues. V lost 3 bases and J lost 1; bases outside the gene matches: 3. CDR1 is MDHEN and CDR2 is SYDVKM in the germline V gene. The CDR3 nucleotides are TGTGCCAGCAGTTTCCCGGGACAGTCCTATAATTCACCCCTCCACTTT. Protein: CASSFPGQSYNSPLHF. Drawing the rest from reference TRBV28 and TRBJ1-6, the complete variable domain is DVKVTQSSRYLVKRTGEKVFLECVQDMDHENMFWYRQDPGLGLRLIYFSYDVKMKEKGDIPEGYSVSREKKERFSLILESASTNQTSMYLCASSFPGQSYNSPLHFGNGTRLTVT.

V is TRBV5-4 and J is TRBJ2-7; no firm D call. The CDR3 runs to 12 residues. V was cut by 0 bases and J by 3 bases, with 4 bases left in between. The germline V gene has CDR1 SGHNT and CDR2 YYREEE (reference sequence). The CDR3 here is CASSLDGYEQYF. In nucleotides, the CDR3 is TGTGCCAGCAGCTTGGACGGCTACGAGCAGTACTTC.

This clone was recorded once. V usage is TRBV23-1 and J usage is TRBJ2-1; 7 bases are a match to TRBD2. TRBV23-1 is known as an ORF, though its function is uncertain. V was clipped by 4 bases and J by 2 bases; unmatched bases: 23. This CDR3 is built from 21 residues. As DNA, the CDR3 is TGCGCCAGCAGTCTGATCTGGGACCCAGGCCCTAAGCGGGGACCCTACAATGAGCAGTTCTTC. Its protein product is CASSLIWDPGPKRGPYNEQFF.

This clone was seen just once. J is TRBJ2-3 and V is TRBV7-2; TRBD2 agrees at 12 bases. The CDR3 is made up of 18 amino acids. Germline CDR1 is SGHTA and CDR2 is FQGNSA. Trimming cost V 0 bases and J 7 bases; bases outside gene matches: 11. In DNA, the CDR3 is TGTGCCAGCAGCTTAGCGTGGCTAGCGGGAGGGCCGGGGAATACGCAGTATTTT. Its translation is CASSLAWLAGGPGNTQYF.